These 30 T cell receptor beta chains came from one sample sequenced in a study of CD8+CD57+ T cells in acquired aplastic anemia. It was genomic DNA that served as the template for profiling TCR beta VDJ and CDR3. TCRdb fed the reads into MiXCR, producing one record per CDR3 protein. This repertoire shows approximately 470,000 distinct CDR3 sequences, around 32% found once; its top ten account for around 0.82%. The sequenced patients had an expansion of CD8+CD57+ cells seen by flow cytometry. Sequencing was performed on sorted CD4+, CD8+, or CD8+CD57+ T cells (not recorded which) from PBMCs. These receptors came from a human donor with aplastic anemia.

V usage is TRBV6-1 and J usage is TRBJ1-3; weak D call: TRBD1 (6 bases). V was clipped by 5 bases and J by 1 base, with 12 bases between them. CDR1 and CDR2 from the germline V gene are MNHNS and SASEGT. CDR3 length: 15 residues. CDR3 sequence (DNA): TGTGCCAGCAGTCGCATAACAGGGTCTGGAAACACCATATATTTT. Translating gives CASSRITGSGNTIYF.

This clonotype appeared many times. The rearrangement uses TRBV7-3 and TRBJ2-5, with D perhaps TRBD2 (7 bases). V dropped 9 bases and J dropped 5 bases, with 13 bases sitting between them. The CDR3 loop spans 12 amino acids. Germline assignment: CDR1 SGHTA and CDR2 FQGTGA. CDR3 sequence: CARGGAGETQYF. The CDR3 DNA is TGTGCCAGGGGGGGGGCAGGGGAGACCCAGTACTTC.

The gene calls are TRBV14 and TRBJ1-3; tentative D call: TRBD1 (5 bases). Trimming took 6 bases from V and 0 from J, leaving 6 bases between them. The CDR3 runs 13 residues. Per the germline V gene, CDR1 is SGHDN and CDR2 is FVKESK. CDR3 region: CASRQVSGNTIYF. In nucleotides, the CDR3 is TGTGCCAGCAGACAGGTCTCTGGAAACACCATATATTTT. Complete variable domain (other parts from reference TRBV14 and TRBJ1-3): EAGVTQFPSHSVIEKGQTVTLRCDPISGHDNLYWYRRVMGKEIKFLLHFVKESKQDESGMPNNRFLAERTGGTYSTLKVQPAELEDSGVYFCASRQVSGNTIYFGEGSWLTVV.

The chain combines TRBV10-3 with TRBJ1-6, with 7 bases that match TRBD1. V was pared by 11 bases and J by 14 bases, with 24 bases of the junction left unmatched. Germline CDR1 reads ENHRY; CDR2 reads SYGVKD. CDR3 size: 16 residues. The CDR3 DNA follows: TGTGCCCTCGCTAACTACAGGGGACGATGGCAATCAGCCCTCCACTTT. It codes for CALANYRGRWQSALHF.

The J gene is TRBJ2-6, the V gene TRBV3-1; possibly TRBD1 for D (6 bases). The CDR3 is made up of 15 amino acids. V lost 4 bases, J lost 0 bases, and 7 bases lay in between. The germline CDR1 and CDR2 sequences are LGHDT and YNNKEL (reference sequence). The CDR3 bases are TGTGCCAGCAGCCGGGACAACTCTGGGGCCAACGTCCTGACTTTC. Amino acids: CASSRDNSGANVLTF.

The chain carries TRBV19 and TRBJ1-1; D is unclear. Trimming removed 9 bases from V and 4 bases from J, with 15 bases in between. The germline gives CDR1 LNHDA, CDR2 SQIVND (reference sequence). The CDR3 totals 13 residues. CDR3 nucleotides: TGTGCCAGCGCCCCCAATCCCGGCACTGAAGCTTTCTTT. Translation: CASAPNPGTEAFF.

In this sample, this clonotype turned up many times. The chain has TRBV7-9 and TRBJ1-4; TRBD1 matches at 7 bases. Germline CDR1 reads SEHNR; CDR2 reads FQNEAQ (reference sequence). The CDR3 runs 13 residues. V lost 10 bases to trimming and J lost 8 bases; unmatched junction nucleotides: 10. The CDR3 DNA follows: TGTGCCACCCGACAGGGAGATTACGAAAAACTGTTTTTT. Translation gives CATRQGDYEKLFF.

V usage is TRBV25-1 and J usage is TRBJ1-2; 8 positions agree with TRBD1. CDR3 size: 14 residues. The V gene's germline CDR1 is MGHDK and CDR2 SYGVNS. V was pared by 6 bases and J by 10 bases, with 13 bases of the junction left unmatched. This CDR3 is CASSSTGTGSSYTF. CDR3 sequence (DNA): TGTGCCAGCAGCTCAACCGGGACAGGCAGCTCCTACACCTTC.

About this clonotype itself: One junction end disagrees with the germline gene, perhaps due to a read error. The V call is TRBV29-1, the J call TRBJ1-1; D call uncertain. The germline V gene has CDR1 SQVTM and CDR2 ANQGSEA. The CDR3 runs to 12 residues. The CDR3 DNA reads as TGCAGCGTTGCACGGATGAACACTGAAGCTCTCTTT. Its translation is CSVARMNTEALF.

This clonotype was counted many times. The J gene is TRBJ2-5, the V gene TRBV2; D uncertain. This CDR3 is 12 amino acids long. Trimming stripped 5 bases from V and 5 bases from J, with 9 bases between. Looked up from germline, CDR1 is SNHLY and CDR2 is FYNNEI. The CDR3 region is CASSPNWETQYF. The CDR3 DNA follows: TGTGCCAGCAGTCCAAACTGGGAGACCCAGTACTTC.

The V and J genes are TRBV7-3 and TRBJ2-5; 7 nucleotides align to TRBD2. Looked up from germline, CDR1 is SGHTA and CDR2 is FQGTGA. The CDR3 loop spans 15 amino acids. Unmatched junction bases numbered 8, after V lost 2 bases and J lost 5 bases. CDR3 region: CASSLSSGEVETQYF. The CDR3 DNA reads TGTGCCAGCAGCTTATCTAGCGGAGAGGTTGAGACCCAGTACTTC.

In this sample, this clonotype turned up once. The chain combines TRBV2 with TRBJ1-1; D is perhaps TRBD1 (5 bases). V lost 5 bases to trimming and J lost 4 bases, with 11 bases between them. The CDR3 extends over 13 amino acids. Germline V CDR1 and CDR2: SNHLY, FYNNEI. The CDR3 spells CASSWAGVTEAFF. The DNA of the CDR3 is TGTGCCAGCAGTTGGGCGGGGGTCACTGAAGCTTTCTTT.

With respect to this clonotype: A junction end diverges from the germline sequence, so it may reflect a read error. The V and J genes are TRBV9 and TRBJ2-7; either TRBD1 or TRBD2 may fit D (5 bases each). The germline V gene encodes CDR1 SGDLS and CDR2 YYNGEE. The CDR3 sequence is 14 residues long. CDR3 bases: TGTGCCAGCAGCTCACACCTAGACCTGGGGACCCAGCACTTC. Its translation is CASSSHLDLGTQHF.

V is TRBV9 and J is TRBJ1-1; no clear D gene. This CDR3 region has 13 residues. CDR1 and CDR2 from the germline V gene are SGDLS and YYNGEE. With 0 bases removed from V and 5 bases from J, the gap between germline ends came to 8 bases. The CDR3 DNA reads TGTGCCAGCAGCGTAGAATTGGCTACTGAAGCTTTCTTT. Protein product: CASSVELATEAFF.

This chain connects TRBV12-3 or TRBV12-4 to TRBJ2-7, with TRBD1 as a possible D gene (6 bases). The V end lost 7 bases, the J end lost 5 bases, and 18 bases lay between the germline ends. This CDR3 is 14 amino acids long. CDR3: CASTPGVWIHEQYF. The CDR3 DNA is TGTGCCAGCACCCCAGGGGTTTGGATTCACGAGCAGTACTTC.

This clonotype was recorded at least ten times. The chain is built from TRBV7-9 and TRBJ1-1; possible D gene TRBD1, 6 bases. Trimming took 4 bases from V and 6 from J, leaving 12 bases between them. The CDR3 extends over 13 amino acids. Per germline, CDR1 SEHNR and CDR2 FQNEAQ (reference sequence). This chain's CDR3 is CASSSLDRPEAFF. CDR3 nucleotides: TGTGCCAGCAGCTCCCTGGACAGACCTGAAGCTTTCTTT.

The table lists this clonotype with many counts. The chain couples TRBV5-1 to TRBJ1-2; D remains unclear. This CDR3 has 13 amino acids. CDR1 is SGHRS, CDR2 YFSETQ, per germline. V lost 0 bases and J 6 bases, leaving 9 bases between the germline ends. CDR3 nucleotide sequence: TGCGCCAGCAGCTTGGCCTTCAGTGATGGCTACACCTTC. Its translation: CASSLAFSDGYTF.

V is TRBV3-1 and J is TRBJ1-3; tentatively, D is TRBD1 (5 bases). This CDR3 spans 16 amino acids. Germline V gives CDR1 LGHDT, CDR2 YNNKEL (reference sequence). V lost 5 bases to trimming and J lost 2 bases, with 16 bases between them. The CDR3 DNA is TGTGCCAGCAGCGAATACTTCGGGACGCCTGGAAACACCATATATTTT. Amino acid sequence: CASSEYFGTPGNTIYF.

This clonotype was counted only a few times. This chain links TRBV11-2 with TRBJ2-5; no reliable D call. This CDR3 region has 12 residues. The V end was cut by 3 bases, the J end by 1 base, with 3 bases between. CDR1 SGHAT and CDR2 FQNNGV come from the germline V gene. CDR3 in DNA: TGTGCCAGCAGCTTCTTCCAAGAGACCCAGTACTTC. Translating it yields CASSFFQETQYF. Full variable domain (remainder filled in from reference TRBV11-2 and TRBJ2-5): EAGVAQSPRYKIIEKRQSVAFWCNPISGHATLYWYQQILGQGPKLLIQFQNNGVVDDSQLPKDRFSAERLKGVDSTLKIQPAKLEDSAVYLCASSFFQETQYFGPGTRLLVL.

The chain is built from TRBV14 and TRBJ1-1; D is unclear. The V and J ends lost 3 bases and 0 bases respectively, with 5 bases between them. There are 13 residues in the CDR3. Germline CDR1 SGHDN, CDR2 FVKESK. This chain's CDR3 is CASSQQLNTEAFF. The DNA for the CDR3 is TGTGCCAGCAGCCAGCAGCTGAACACTGAAGCTTTCTTT.

The sample holds a few counts of this clonotype. The chain combines TRBV12-3 or TRBV12-4 with TRBJ2-7; no definite D call. V gave up 1 base and J gave up 3 bases, with 10 bases separating them. The CDR3 extends over 14 amino acids. CDR3 sequence (DNA): TGTGCCAGCAGTTTAGATCTGGGCCTCTACGAGCAGTACTTC. Encoded protein: CASSLDLGLYEQYF.

This clonotype was recorded many times. J is TRBJ1-2 and V is TRBV19; the D is unclear. The CDR3 totals 14 residues. Between the trimmed V and J ends, which lost 2 bases and 3 bases, there was a span of 10 bases. In germline, CDR1 is LNHDA, CDR2 SQIVND (reference sequence). CDR3 residues: CASSINRPDYGYTF. The DNA for the CDR3 is TGTGCCAGTAGTATAAACAGACCGGACTATGGCTACACCTTC.

Only a few counts were recorded for this clonotype. One end of the junction varies from germline; a read error may be responsible. This chain links TRBV7-7 with TRBJ2-5, with no clear D. Germline V gives CDR1 SSHAT, CDR2 FNYEAQ (reference sequence). CDR3 size: 15 residues. CDR3 DNA sequence: TGTGCTAGCAGCACAGTTTTAGGGTCGCAAGAGACCCAGTACTTC. Its translation: CASSTVLGSQETQYF. The full variable domain, its missing parts supplied by reference TRBV7-7 and TRBJ2-5, is GAGVSQSPRYKVTKRGQDVTLRCDPISSHATLYWYQQALGQGPEFLTYFNYEAQPDKSGLPSDRFSAERPEGSISTLTIQRTEQRDSAMYRCASSTVLGSQETQYFGPGTRLLVL.

This clonotype has only a few counts. The chain carries TRBV7-3 and TRBJ2-2; the match to TRBD2 covers 12 bases. V shed 3 bases and J 5 bases; nucleotides not matched to a gene: 4. The CDR3 length is 16 residues. Looked up from germline, CDR1 is SGHTA and CDR2 is FQGTGA. CDR3 residues: CASSFTSGRSTGELFF. CDR3 nucleotides: TGTGCCAGCAGCTTCACTAGCGGGAGGTCTACCGGGGAGCTGTTTTTT.

The chain has TRBV10-3 and TRBJ1-2; TRBD1 matches at 7 bases. This CDR3 has 12 residues. Per the germline V gene, CDR1 is ENHRY and CDR2 is SYGVKD. After removal of 8 bases from V and 6 bases from J, the junction contained 6 bases not matched to a gene. The CDR3 protein is CAIGDSSDGYTF. DNA for the CDR3: TGTGCCATCGGGGACAGTTCTGATGGCTACACCTTC.

This clonotype was seen many times. The chain has TRBV25-1 and TRBJ1-6; D uncertain. Per germline, CDR1 MGHDK and CDR2 SYGVNS. The CDR3 length is 17 residues. Trimming took 0 bases from V and 0 from J, leaving 9 bases between them. The CDR3 spells CASSEYPASSYNSPLHF. Written as DNA, the CDR3 is TGTGCCAGCAGTGAATATCCGGCAAGCTCCTATAATTCACCCCTCCACTTT.

This clonotype has just a few counts. J is TRBJ2-6 and V is TRBV19; 8 positions match TRBD1. Germline-derived CDR1 and CDR2 are LNHDA and SQIVND (reference sequence). The CDR3 is 15 amino acids. J gave up 0 bases and V 8 bases, and 3 bases lay outside the gene matches. In DNA form, the CDR3 reads TGTGCCAGTTCCACAGGGGGCTCTGGGGCCAACGTCCTGACTTTC. It yields the protein CASSTGGSGANVLTF.

Many counts were recorded for this clonotype. The chain recombines TRBV25-1 with TRBJ1-1; 12 bases align to TRBD1. In germline, CDR1 is MGHDK, CDR2 SYGVNS. Germline trimming cut 4 bases from V and 5 bases from J; bases unmatched to any gene: 5. This CDR3 is built from 15 residues. The CDR3 nucleotides are TGTGCCAGCAGTGCACTGGGACAGGGGGCTACTGAAGCTTTCTTT. Protein product: CASSALGQGATEAFF.

Many counts were recorded for this clonotype. The chain employs TRBV29-1 and TRBJ2-2, with D perhaps matching TRBD2 (5 bases). V shed 4 bases and J shed 2 bases, with 14 bases lying between them. The CDR3 spans 15 residues. The germline V gene encodes CDR1 SQVTM and CDR2 ANQGSEA. CDR3 residues: CSVAWISANTGELFF. The CDR3 bases are TGCAGCGTTGCCTGGATTAGCGCAAACACCGGGGAGCTGTTTTTT.

This clonotype was found many times. This chain joins TRBV7-2 and TRBJ1-2, with D unresolved. With 1 base removed from V and 2 bases from J, the gap between germline ends came to 8 bases. The germline V gene encodes CDR1 SGHTA and CDR2 FQGNSA. The CDR3 has 14 residues. CDR3 region: CASSLGAANYGYTF. In DNA, the CDR3 is TGTGCCAGCAGCTTAGGGGCGGCGAACTATGGCTACACCTTC.